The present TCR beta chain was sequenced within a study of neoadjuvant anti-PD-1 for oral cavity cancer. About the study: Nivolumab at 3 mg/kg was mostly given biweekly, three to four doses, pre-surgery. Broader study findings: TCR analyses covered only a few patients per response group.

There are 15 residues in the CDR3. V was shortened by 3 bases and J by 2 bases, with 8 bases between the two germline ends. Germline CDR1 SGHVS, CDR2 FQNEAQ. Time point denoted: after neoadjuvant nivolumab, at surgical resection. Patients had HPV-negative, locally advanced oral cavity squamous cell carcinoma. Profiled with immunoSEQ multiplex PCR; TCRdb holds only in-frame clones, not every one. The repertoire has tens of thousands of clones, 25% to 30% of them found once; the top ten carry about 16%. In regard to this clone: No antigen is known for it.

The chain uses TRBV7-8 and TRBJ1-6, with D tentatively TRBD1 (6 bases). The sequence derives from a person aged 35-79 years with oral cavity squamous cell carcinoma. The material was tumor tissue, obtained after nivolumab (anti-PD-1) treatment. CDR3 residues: CASSLSGAYNSPLHF. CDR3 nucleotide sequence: TGTGCCAGCAGCTTGTCAGGGGCCTATAATTCACCCCTCCACTTT.